This TCR beta chain was found in a study of T cell responses to AZD1222 COVID-19 vaccine. Remarks on this clone: Its antigen is as yet unknown.

The repertoire was sequenced with immunoSEQ multiplex PCR; TCRdb's copy has only in-frame clones and lacks some. The sample has 85,000 to 130,000 clones; 80% to 95% are singletons. General study results and limits: Reports indicate that nearly half of spike-specific TCRs are directed at unmutated variant regions. Scientists sampled the repertoires only once the peak T cell response had passed.

The length of the CDR3 is 17 residues. The germline V gene encodes CDR1 MNHEY and CDR2 SVGEGT. Trimming pared 2 bases from V and 4 bases from J, leaving 21 bases between. Material: peripheral blood, obtained 28 days after the second AZD1222 dose. This chain links TRBV6-2 or TRBV6-3 with TRBJ2-7; D is possibly TRBD1 or TRBD2 (5 bases each). The clonotype was recovered from an adult who received the AZD1222 COVID-19 vaccine. The CDR3 nucleotides read TGTGCCAGCAGTTACGGGGGACGGAATGTGGGAAGATACGAGCAGTACTTC. Translating it yields CASSYGGRNVGRYEQYF.